The 29 T cell receptor beta chains reported below all come from one sample, sequenced in a study of blood T cell repertoires in COVID-19. The data were produced by immunoSEQ multiplex PCR, yet TCRdb's version contains in-frame clones alone and is incomplete. Found here are about 400,000 clones, about 83% of them singletons; the top ten hold roughly a tenth. Sequenced sample: PBMCs or T cells enriched from blood (not recorded which). The receptors originated from a woman between 50 and 59 years old who had recovered from COVID-19.

In DNA, the CDR3 is TGCGCCAGCAGCCAAGATTGGCGGGGGGACACAGATACGCAGTATTTT. It encodes CASSQDWRGDTDTQYF. The V call is TRBV4-3, the J call TRBJ2-3; 8 bases are a match to TRBD2. The CDR3 totals 16 residues. In germline, CDR1 is LGHNA, CDR2 YSLEER. V trimming: 0 bases; J trimming: 2 bases; junction bases outside the gene matches: 4.

The chain has TRBV28 and TRBJ1-2, with no clear D. Germline V lookup: CDR1 MDHEN, CDR2 SYDVKM. This CDR3 is built from 13 residues. Between the trimmed V and J ends, which lost 6 bases and 4 bases, there was a span of 12 bases. CDR3 DNA sequence: TGTGCCAGCAGCTCCTCGGTCTCCTATGGCTACACCTTC. Its protein is CASSSSVSYGYTF.

The chain joins TRBV7-9 to TRBJ1-6, with unresolved D. CDR3 size: 12 residues. V lost 5 bases, J lost 5 bases, and 4 bases lay in between. Germline V gene data show CDR1 as SEHNR and CDR2 as FQNEAQ (reference sequence). CDR3: CASSHDNSPLHF. In DNA form, the CDR3 reads TGTGCCAGCAGCCATGATAATTCACCCCTCCACTTT. Complete variable domain (other parts from reference TRBV7-9 and TRBJ1-6): DTGVSQNPRHKITKRGQNVTFRCDPISEHNRLYWYRQTLGQGPEFLTYFQNEAQLEKSRLLSDRFSAERPKGSFSTLEIQRTEQGDSAMYLCASSHDNSPLHFGNGTRLTVT.

The chain uses TRBV6-5 and TRBJ2-7; D possibly corresponds to TRBD1 (6 bases). The CDR3 has 13 amino acids. Germline V lookup: CDR1 MNHEY, CDR2 SVGAGI. Trimming removed 8 bases from V and 6 bases from J, with 17 bases in between. CDR3 sequence (DNA): TGTGCCAGCCACCGGGTGACAGGATCCGAGCAGTACTTC. Translated: CASHRVTGSEQYF.

A word on this clone: Mismatch with germline at one junction end may stem from a read error. The chain carries TRBV5-4 and TRBJ2-1; 14 positions agree with TRBD2. The CDR3 sequence is 13 residues long. Per germline, CDR1 SGHNT and CDR2 YYREEE (reference sequence). In DNA, the CDR3 is TGTGCCAGCAGCCCCGGACTAGCGGGGGGTACAATCTTC. This codes for CASSPGLAGGTIF. Full variable domain (rest looked up from reference TRBV5-4 and TRBJ2-1): ETGVTQSPTHLIKTRGQQVTLRCSSQSGHNTVSWYQQALGQGPQFIFQYYREEENGRGNFPPRFSGLQFPNYSSELNVNALELDDSALYLCASSPGLAGGTIFGPGTRLTVL.

The genes are TRBV2 and TRBJ1-2; maybe TRBD1 (5 bases). V dropped 6 bases and J dropped 7 bases, with 9 bases sitting between them. This CDR3 contains 11 residues. Germline V CDR1 and CDR2: SNHLY, FYNNEI. The CDR3, as DNA: TGTGCCAGCAGGGCTCAGGGTGGCTACACCTTC. Encoded protein: CASRAQGGYTF.

This chain connects TRBV5-4 to TRBJ2-1; 7 bases align to TRBD2. CDR1 is SGHNT and CDR2 is YYREEE in the germline V gene (reference sequence). The CDR3 sequence is 16 residues long. The V and J ends lost 4 bases and 4 bases, in that order; junction bases with no gene match: 11. CDR3 nucleotide sequence: TGTGCCAGCAGCAATAGGCTAGCGGAAATTTACAATGAGCAGTTCTTC. Translation gives CASSNRLAEIYNEQFF.

The chain is built from TRBV4-2 and TRBJ2-3, with 8 bases lining up with TRBD2. Germline V lookup: CDR1 LGHNA, CDR2 YNFKEQ. Trimming cost V 2 bases and J 1 base; bases outside gene matches: 5. The CDR3 extends over 16 amino acids. The CDR3 coding sequence is TGTGCCAGCAGCCAATATAGCGGGGAACGCACAGATACGCAGTATTTT. Translation gives CASSQYSGERTDTQYF.

This chain connects TRBV11-2 to TRBJ1-6; D unclear. This CDR3 comprises 15 residues. Germline V lookup: CDR1 SGHAT, CDR2 FQNNGV. Trimming cost V 1 base and J 8 bases, with 12 bases left between them. CDR3 amino acids: CASSLGDVPDSPLHF. Here the CDR3 DNA reads TGTGCCAGCAGCTTAGGAGATGTCCCCGATTCACCCCTCCACTTT.

The gene calls are TRBV25-1 and TRBJ1-5, with D possibly matching TRBD1 (5 bases). Trimming pared 4 bases from V and 7 bases from J, leaving 11 bases between. This CDR3 region has 13 residues. Germline lookup yields CDR1 MGHDK and CDR2 SYGVNS. The CDR3 DNA is TGTGCCAGCAGTGGGCAGGGAGGGCAGCCCCAGCATTTT. Translation: CASSGQGGQPQHF.

The V gene is TRBV7-9, the J gene TRBJ2-1; 8 nucleotides match TRBD1. Trimming removed 4 bases from V and 5 bases from J; junction bases left unmatched: 7. This CDR3 has 15 amino acids. Germline values: CDR1 SEHNR, CDR2 FQNEAQ (reference sequence). The CDR3 is CASSSGTGHNNEQFF. DNA of the CDR3: TGTGCCAGCAGCTCCGGGACAGGACATAACAATGAGCAGTTCTTC.

The V and J genes are TRBV30 and TRBJ1-1; D not certain. Per germline, CDR1 GTSNPN and CDR2 SVGIG (reference sequence). This CDR3 contains 12 residues. V lost 1 base, J lost 1 base, and 4 bases lay in between. The CDR3 region has the DNA TGTGCCTGGAGTGGGCCGAACACTGAAGCTTTCTTT. This encodes CAWSGPNTEAFF.

CDR3: CASRPGQGGEKLFF. The CDR3 nucleotides are TGCGCCAGCAGACCAGGACAGGGAGGTGAAAAACTGTTTTTT. The rearrangement links TRBV5-1 to TRBJ1-4, with 8 bases matching TRBD1. Germline values: CDR1 SGHRS, CDR2 YFSETQ. The junction had 7 bases not matched to a gene; V was cut back by 5 bases and J by 7 bases. The CDR3 is made up of 14 amino acids.

This clone was recorded a few times. The chain is built from TRBV4-2 and TRBJ1-2, with D possibly being TRBD1 (6 bases). V gave up 0 bases and J gave up 6 bases, with 14 bases separating them. The CDR3 is made up of 15 amino acids. Germline lookup yields CDR1 LGHNA and CDR2 YNFKEQ. The chain's CDR3 is CASSQDRGDTNGYTF. Here the CDR3 DNA reads TGTGCCAGCAGCCAAGATCGGGGGGACACTAATGGCTACACCTTC.

As DNA, the CDR3 is TGTGCCAGTTCCGGGACAGGGGTGGTCTACGAGCAGTACTTC. As protein: CASSGTGVVYEQYF. The rearrangement joins TRBV3-1 (or the pseudogene TRBV3-2) to TRBJ2-7; 10 bases agree with TRBD1. The V gene's germline CDR1 is LGHDT and CDR2 YNNKEL (reference sequence). The CDR3 sequence is 14 residues long. The V and J ends lost 9 bases and 3 bases, in that order; junction bases with no gene match: 8.

The chain combines TRBV7-9 with TRBJ1-3, with no clear D. The V end lost 5 bases, the J end lost 8 bases, and 22 bases lay between the germline ends. From germline, CDR1 is SEHNR and CDR2 FQNEAQ (reference sequence). The CDR3 loop spans 16 amino acids. The CDR3 nucleotides read TGTGCCAGCAGCCTACCCTCTCCAGGTGGGCTCGACACCATATATTTT. Amino acid sequence: CASSLPSPGGLDTIYF.

The chain is built from TRBV4-1 and TRBJ2-7; perhaps TRBD1 as D (7 bases). From germline, CDR1 is MGHRA and CDR2 YSYEKL. V dropped 4 bases and J dropped 7 bases, with 20 bases sitting between them. The CDR3 length is 15 residues. In nucleotides, the CDR3 is TGCGCCAGCAGCCCGGGAGCTACAGGGGTGGAGGAGCAGTACTTC. Protein sequence: CASSPGATGVEEQYF.

This chain links TRBV24-1 with TRBJ1-2; D gene uncertain. V lost 1 base and J 8 bases, leaving 10 bases between the germline ends. The CDR3 spans 13 residues. Germline V gene lookup returns CDR1 KGHDR and CDR2 SFDVKD. The chain's CDR3 is CATSDFDREGYTF. In DNA form, the CDR3 reads TGTGCCACCAGTGATTTTGATCGGGAGGGCTACACCTTC.

The rearrangement joins TRBV2 to TRBJ2-3, with D perhaps matching TRBD1 (6 bases). Per the germline V gene, CDR1 is SNHLY and CDR2 is FYNNEI. Between the trimmed V and J ends, which lost 6 bases and 0 bases, there was a span of 10 bases. The CDR3 consists of 14 residues. In nucleotides, the CDR3 is TGTGCCAGCAGCCCCGGGACAAGCACAGATACGCAGTATTTT. Its protein is CASSPGTSTDTQYF.

This chain joins TRBV4-3 and TRBJ1-2; TRBD1 aligns across 7 bases. CDR3 size: 15 residues. In germline, CDR1 is LGHNA, CDR2 YSLEER. Trimming removed 0 bases from V and 0 bases from J; junction bases left unmatched: 1. The CDR3 DNA is TGCGCCAGCAGCCAAGACACAGGGGCTAACTATGGCTACACCTTC. It specifies CASSQDTGANYGYTF.

The chain recombines TRBV5-1 with TRBJ2-3; maybe TRBD1 (5 bases). This CDR3 spans 15 amino acids. Trimming took off 3 bases at V and 2 bases at J, with 13 bases between the two ends. CDR1 is SGHRS, CDR2 YFSETQ, per germline. The CDR3 here is CASSWQGRATDTQYF. CDR3 sequence (DNA): TGCGCCAGCAGCTGGCAGGGTCGGGCCACAGATACGCAGTATTTT.

J is TRBJ2-1 and V is TRBV9; 7 bases agree with TRBD2. V was clipped by 0 bases and J by 13 bases; unmatched bases: 7. Per the germline V gene, CDR1 is SGDLS and CDR2 is YYNGEE. This CDR3 is 13 amino acids long. The CDR3 region is CASSVAGGPPQFF. The CDR3, as DNA: TGTGCCAGCAGCGTAGCGGGGGGTCCGCCCCAGTTCTTC.

This clone was seen a few times. The J gene is TRBJ2-7, the V gene TRBV12-5; TRBD1 matches 8 bases. The CDR3 spans 14 residues. Germline assignment: CDR1 LGHNT and CDR2 FRNRAP. V shed 2 bases, J shed 4 bases, and the junction held 4 bases outside the gene matches. The CDR3 DNA is TGTGCTAGTGGTTTGAGCCAGGGGGCATACGAGCAGTACTTC. Amino acid sequence: CASGLSQGAYEQYF.

The genes are TRBV7-9 and TRBJ2-3; D is perhaps TRBD1 (6 bases). The CDR3 has 17 residues. Germline V gives CDR1 SEHNR, CDR2 FQNEAQ (reference sequence). Trimming stripped 5 bases from V and 2 bases from J, with 20 bases between. The CDR3 reads CASSPRGPRDNTDTQYF. The CDR3 coding sequence is TGTGCCAGCAGCCCGAGGGGTCCCCGGGACAACACAGATACGCAGTATTTT.

The V call is TRBV4-1, the J call TRBJ1-2; 11 bases fit TRBD1. The junction had 6 bases not matched to a gene; V was cut back by 0 bases and J by 3 bases. Germline V gives CDR1 MGHRA, CDR2 YSYEKL. The CDR3 extends over 17 amino acids. The CDR3 sequence: CASSQEGGQGAYYGYTF. The CDR3 DNA is TGCGCCAGCAGCCAAGAGGGAGGACAGGGGGCATACTATGGCTACACCTTC.

The rearrangement links TRBV18 to TRBJ1-1, with a possible D match to TRBD1 (5 bases). Trimming removed 6 bases from V and 4 bases from J, with 12 bases in between. The CDR3 extends over 13 amino acids. The germline V gene encodes CDR1 KGHSH and CDR2 LQKENI. The CDR3 DNA follows: TGTGCCAGCTCGCAAGCAGGGCTCACTGAAGCTTTCTTT. This encodes CASSQAGLTEAFF.

Only one count was recorded for this clone. The chain recombines TRBV28 with TRBJ2-3; 9 bases fit TRBD1. Losses at the gene ends were 5 bases for V and 3 bases for J; bases not matched to a gene: 15. This CDR3 is built from 18 residues. Germline lookup yields CDR1 MDHEN and CDR2 SYDVKM. CDR3 amino acids: CASSRRTGALRGTDTQYF. In nucleotides, the CDR3 is TGTGCCAGCAGTCGGAGGACAGGGGCCCTGCGTGGGACAGATACGCAGTATTTT.

The chain joins TRBV5-1 to TRBJ1-1; 11 bases line up with TRBD1. The junction had 4 bases not matched to a gene; V was cut back by 5 bases and J by 1 base. The germline V gene encodes CDR1 SGHRS and CDR2 YFSETQ. The CDR3 has 15 residues. This CDR3 reads CASSGTGGENTEAFF. Here the CDR3 DNA reads TGCGCCAGCAGTGGGACAGGGGGAGAGAACACTGAAGCTTTCTTT.

The rearrangement uses TRBV19 and TRBJ1-1, with D perhaps matching TRBD1 (5 bases). This CDR3 has 15 residues. Trimming shortened V by 5 bases and J by 4 bases, and 17 bases separated the two germline ends. CDR1 LNHDA and CDR2 SQIVND come from the germline V gene (reference sequence). The CDR3 sequence is CASSASTSGGTEAFF. Written as DNA, the CDR3 is TGTGCCAGTAGTGCCTCGACCTCGGGGGGCACTGAAGCTTTCTTT.